Listed below are T cell receptor beta chains from one sample, sequenced in a study of cytomegalovirus exposure and HLA in healthy donors. The method was immunoSEQ multiplex PCR; TCRdb's version includes in-frame clones alone and lacks a portion of them. The sample lists around 150,000 clones, roughly 80% occurring once. Sequencing was carried out using PBMCs. The receptors shown here come from a woman aged 40-49 years in good health and CMV-seropositive. The CDR3 runs from the conserved cysteine through the conserved F or W. D genes are given only for firm matches. Size is omitted from some rows. Given values are once, few, many or a class for expanded clones.

cdr3_nt cdr3_aa clone_size j_call v_call d_call
TGTGCAAGTCGCTTAGCGTCGGGGGGCCTGAACACCGGGGAGCTGTTTTTT CASRLASGGLNTGELFF few TRBJ2-2 TRBV12-2 .
TGTGCCAGCAGCTTAGGGGCGTCCTATGGCTACACCTTC CASSLGASYGYTF once TRBJ1-2 TRBV7-8 .
TGTGCCAGTAGGCGACAGGGTACGAACACTGAAGCTTTCTTT CASRRQGTNTEAFF few TRBJ1-1 TRBV19 TRBD1
TGTGCCAGCAGTGAAGAAGCGCTCTCCTACAATGAGCAGTTCTTC CASSEEALSYNEQFF many TRBJ2-1 TRBV2 .
TGTGCCAGCAGCTTGGGGGCAAGGACCGGGGAGCTGTTTTTT CASSLGARTGELFF . TRBJ2-2 TRBV11-2 .
TGCGCCAGCAGCTTGGGACTAGCGGGGGGGACGACAGATACGCAGTATTTT CASSLGLAGGTTDTQYF . TRBJ2-3 TRBV5-1 TRBD2
TGTGCCAGCGGGCTAGCGGGGGGGCCGGGTAATGAGCAGTTCTTC CASGLAGGPGNEQFF . TRBJ2-1 TRBV7-2 TRBD2
TGTGCCAGCACCTATAAAGAGGCCCAGTACTTC CASTYKEAQYF few TRBJ2-5 TRBV5-4 .
TGTGCCAGCAGAAAGTCCCGAGCCCCATCGAGCGAATACTACGAGCAGTACTTC CASRKSRAPSSEYYEQYF . TRBJ2-7 TRBV7-8 .
TGCGCCAGCAGGCAGGGATTGAACACTGAAGCTTTCTTT CASRQGLNTEAFF few TRBJ1-1 TRBV5-1 .
TGTGCCAGCAGCGTTAGAGGGGACTCGCTCACCGGGGAGCTGTTTTTT CASSVRGDSLTGELFF . TRBJ2-2 TRBV9 .
TGTGCCAGTAGTATCCCCGGTGTTCCGGAGAGGTACAATGAGCAGTTCTTC CASSIPGVPERYNEQFF . TRBJ2-1 TRBV19 .
TGTGCCTGGAGTAGGACTAGCGCAGGAGATACGCAGTATTTT CAWSRTSAGDTQYF . TRBJ2-3 TRBV30 TRBD2
TGTGCCAGCGTACAGGGATTGGGGACCTACGAGCAGTACTTC CASVQGLGTYEQYF . TRBJ2-7 TRBV28 .
TGTGCCAGCAGTTACTCGGATAGCGGGAAGGAGCAGTACTTC CASSYSDSGKEQYF few TRBJ2-7 TRBV6-5 TRBD2
TGTGCCAGCAGTCGTAGGGCCCAGACAGGGTTCGGTGAAGCTTTCTTT CASSRRAQTGFGEAFF . TRBJ1-1 TRBV28 TRBD1
TGCGCCAGCAGCTTACAGGGGGCCGGGGGAAACACCATATATTTT CASSLQGAGGNTIYF . TRBJ1-3 TRBV5-1 TRBD1
TGTGCCTGGAGTGTGGGGGGGGCCCACTTAGATACGCAGTATTTT CAWSVGGAHLDTQYF . TRBJ2-3 TRBV30 .
TGTGCCAGCAGGGAGGGCCCTACGAGCTCCTACGAGCAGTACTTC CASREGPTSSYEQYF few TRBJ2-7 TRBV28 .
TGTGCCAGCAGCTTAGGGTCAACAACAGATAATGAAAAACTGTTTTTT CASSLGSTTDNEKLFF . TRBJ1-4 TRBV7-9 .
TGTGCCAGCAGCTGGGGGACTCTCGGCTACACCTTC CASSWGTLGYTF few TRBJ1-2 TRBV5-6 .
TGTGCCAGCAGTGATAACGGGGTGGGTAGAAACATTCAGTACTTC CASSDNGVGRNIQYF . TRBJ2-4 TRBV2 .
TGCGCCAACCACAGACAGGCAGAAGAGACCCAGTACTTC CANHRQAEETQYF . TRBJ2-5 TRBV23-1 .
TGTGCCAGCAGCTTAGATCGGAATCAGCCCCAGCATTTT CASSLDRNQPQHF . TRBJ1-5 TRBV11-2 .
TGTGCCAGCAGTTTAGCAGCGGGAGGCTCCTACGAGCAGTACTTC CASSLAAGGSYEQYF . TRBJ2-7 TRBV28 TRBD2
TGTGCCAGTAGTATAGCAACACAGGGGTTTTCTGGCTACACCTTC CASSIATQGFSGYTF . TRBJ1-2 TRBV19 TRBD1
TGTGCCAGCAGAAGGCAGGGGCGGACTGGAAACACCATATATTTT CASRRQGRTGNTIYF . TRBJ1-3 TRBV19 .
TGTGCCAGCAGCGGGTGGGCCACCGGGGAGCTGTTTTTT CASSGWATGELFF . TRBJ2-2 TRBV5-4 .
TGTGCCAGCAGCTTAGGAGGGACAGGGGGGGTCAATGAGCAGTTCTTC CASSLGGTGGVNEQFF . TRBJ2-1 TRBV13 TRBD1
TGTTCCAGCGAAAGGGGGACAGATACGCAGTATTTT CSSERGTDTQYF . TRBJ2-3 TRBV7-9 .
TGTGCCAGCAGACCCGAATCAGGGGGCTATGGCTACACCTTC CASRPESGGYGYTF . TRBJ1-2 TRBV9 TRBD1
TGCGCCAGCAGCTTGGGAGTACTAGCTCAACTACCCCTCGAGCAGTACTTC CASSLGVLAQLPLEQYF . TRBJ2-7 TRBV5-1 .
TGTGCCAGCAGCCACTCCCTTACAGACAGGAGGCGGTTAGGGGCTTTCTTT CASSHSLTDRRRLGAFF . TRBJ1-1 TRBV16 .
TGCGCCACAATACAGGGGGGGATACACGATGAGCAGTTCTTC CATIQGGIHDEQFF . TRBJ2-1 TRBV10-1 .
TGCGCCAGCTCTACTACGGCGGGGGACAATGGGCAGTTCTTC CASSTTAGDNGQFF . TRBJ2-1 TRBV10-1 .
TGTGCCAGCCGGGGGGCGTCGGGATACTATGGCTACACCTTC CASRGASGYYGYTF . TRBJ1-2 TRBV27 .
TGTGCCAGCTCACAGGGACAGGCGAGTCGATATGGCTACACCTTC CASSQGQASRYGYTF once TRBJ1-2 TRBV18 TRBD1
TGTGCCAGCAGTGCTCTGACTAGCGGGGTAAAGACCCAGTACTTC CASSALTSGVKTQYF . TRBJ2-5 TRBV6-5 TRBD2
TGTGCCAGCAGCTTAGCGCGAAATGGTGTCGATGAGCAGTTCTTC CASSLARNGVDEQFF . TRBJ2-1 TRBV7-2 .
TGTGCCAGCAGCCCCAGGGGGCGGGGGTTCCAAGAGACCCAGTACTTC CASSPRGRGFQETQYF . TRBJ2-5 TRBV7-3 .
TGTGCCAGCAGTTCTTATGGGGTCGGGGTTTATAACTATGGCTACACCTTC CASSSYGVGVYNYGYTF . TRBJ1-2 TRBV27 .
TGTGCCAGCAGGTCCTGGGACAGGGATCGGGGCTACACCTTC CASRSWDRDRGYTF once TRBJ1-2 TRBV2 TRBD1
TGTGCCAGCAGTGCCCCCGGCTATGGCTACACCTTC CASSAPGYGYTF once TRBJ1-2 TRBV2 .
TGTGCCAGTTCGGGGGGGGTTGCAACTAATGAAAAACTGTTTTTT CASSGGVATNEKLFF . TRBJ1-4 TRBV28 .
TGTGCCAGCAGCGTAGATTCGGGGGTTAATGAAAAACTGTTTTTT CASSVDSGVNEKLFF . TRBJ1-4 TRBV9 .
TGTGCCAGCAGTGCTGGAGCCGGGACTAGAAACACCGGGGAGCTGTTTTTT CASSAGAGTRNTGELFF . TRBJ2-2 TRBV28 TRBD2
TGTGCCAGCAGTGAACCCCAGGGGAACTATGGCTACACCTTC CASSEPQGNYGYTF . TRBJ1-2 TRBV6-1 .
TGTGCCAGCAGCAAATACCCTTTTTGGGGGAGGGCCTACGAGCAGTACTTC CASSKYPFWGRAYEQYF few TRBJ2-7 TRBV21-1 .
TGTGCCAGCAGCTTCCCTGGACAGGGCCATCTATCCTACGAGCAGTACTTC CASSFPGQGHLSYEQYF . TRBJ2-7 TRBV11-1 TRBD1
TGTGCCAGCTCACCAACAGGCTACGAGCAGTACTTC CASSPTGYEQYF . TRBJ2-7 TRBV18 .
TGTGCCAGCTCGCCTGGACAGACTAGCACAGATACGCAGTATTTT CASSPGQTSTDTQYF . TRBJ2-3 TRBV18 .
TGTGCCAGCGGGACTTCTGAAAAACTGTTTTTT CASGTSEKLFF . TRBJ1-4 TRBV9 .
TGTGCCAGCAGCTCTGGTAACCTAGACCAAGAGACCCAGTACTTC CASSSGNLDQETQYF . TRBJ2-5 TRBV7-9 .
TGTGCCAGCAGTTACTCGACCAGGGTCAGCACAGATACGCAGTATTTT CASSYSTRVSTDTQYF . TRBJ2-3 TRBV6-5 .
TGTGCCAGCAGTCCCCCAGGGTCTGGGGCCAACGTCCTGACTTTC CASSPPGSGANVLTF . TRBJ2-6 TRBV25-1 .
TGTGCCAGCTCACCGTCGACAGGGAGGTTAGTCGAGCAGTACTTC CASSPSTGRLVEQYF . TRBJ2-7 TRBV18 .
TGTGCCAGCAGCGCAGGCGGGGGGGCAGGAAACATTCAGTACTTC CASSAGGGAGNIQYF . TRBJ2-4 TRBV9 TRBD2